The next 16 T cell receptor beta chains were all read from a single sample in a study of CD8 T cells in Susac syndrome. The RNA, roughly 0.5 to 1 ug, was put through reverse transcription using random hexamers. TCRdb reanalysed the immunoSEQ multiplex PCR reads using MiXCR and keeps one entry per CDR3 protein. The sample has 250,000 to 300,000 distinct CDR3 sequences; approximately 85% are singletons. Material: CD8+ T cells from PBMCs. Receptors originate from a human donor with multiple sclerosis.

V is TRBV19 and J is TRBJ2-7; D gene uncertain. V was trimmed by 5 bases and J by 6 bases, leaving 20 bases between them. This CDR3 is 15 amino acids long. Germline V CDR1 and CDR2: LNHDA, SQIVND (reference sequence). This CDR3 is CASSLSLGPGGEQYF. In DNA, the CDR3 is TGTGCCAGTAGTCTCAGTTTAGGACCCGGCGGCGAGCAGTACTTC.

The chain has TRBV21-1 and TRBJ2-3; TRBD2 is taken as the D call from the table, unchecked against the DNA. TRBV21-1 is a pseudogene locus. The CDR3 runs to 17 residues. The CDR3 coding sequence is TGTGCCAGCAGCAAACCCCGGACTAGCGCATTCACAGATACGCAGTATTTT. It is translated as CASSKPRTSAFTDTQYF.

The chain is built from TRBV20-1 and TRBJ2-2, with D uncertain. This CDR3 region has 13 residues. V was trimmed by 3 bases and J by 1 base, leaving 6 bases between them. Germline V lookup: CDR1 DFQATT, CDR2 SNEGSKA (reference sequence). The CDR3 loop is CSARDLNTGELFF. The CDR3 DNA sequence: TGCAGTGCTAGGGATTTGAACACCGGGGAGCTGTTTTTT.

The J gene is TRBJ2-1, the V gene TRBV20-1, with D possibly being TRBD1 or TRBD2 (6 bases each). CDR1 and CDR2 (germline): DFQATT, SNEGSKA (reference sequence). V lost 5 bases, J lost 5 bases, and 31 bases lay in between. The CDR3 covers 19 residues. The DNA of the CDR3 is TGCAGTGCTCAGCGGTGGGGGGCACCCTTAATAAACAGGGACAATGAGCAGTTCTTC. Encoded protein: CSAQRWGAPLINRDNEQFF.

A single count supports this clonotype. The chain is built from TRBV29-1 and TRBJ2-2; 7 bases match TRBD1. CDR3 length: 15 amino acids. V shed 7 bases and J 1 base; nucleotides not matched to a gene: 9. Germline assignment: CDR1 SQVTM and CDR2 ANQGSEA. The CDR3 is CSAHLGQKNTGELFF. CDR3 coding DNA: TGCAGCGCCCATCTGGGACAGAAGAACACCGGGGAGCTGTTTTTT.

This chain connects TRBV13 to TRBJ2-1; 9 nucleotides match TRBD2. Trimming removed 4 bases from V and 0 bases from J; junction bases left unmatched: 16. CDR1 is PRHDT, CDR2 FYEKMQ, per germline (reference sequence). CDR3 length: 20 residues. The chain's CDR3 is CASSSNNPGLAGSSYNEQFF. The CDR3 bases are TGTGCCAGCAGCTCCAACAACCCGGGGCTAGCGGGGAGCTCCTACAATGAGCAGTTCTTC.

J is TRBJ2-7 and V is TRBV3-1; possible D gene TRBD1, 5 bases. The V gene's germline CDR1 is LGHDT and CDR2 YNNKEL (reference sequence). The ends were cut back, 0 bases at V and 7 bases at J, with 19 bases in the middle. There are 16 residues in the CDR3. Here the CDR3 DNA reads TGTGCCAGCAGCCAAGATGATCAACCAGGGCCGTGGGAGCAGTACTTC. Translation gives CASSQDDQPGPWEQYF.

The gene calls are TRBV19 and TRBJ2-7; TRBD1 matches at 8 bases. CDR3 size: 13 residues. The junction had 8 bases not matched to a gene; V was cut back by 10 bases and J by 3 bases. The germline V gene encodes CDR1 LNHDA and CDR2 SQIVND (reference sequence). CDR3 nucleotide sequence: TGTGCCACCTCGGGACAGGTGGGCTACGAGCAGTACTTC. Translated, it gives CATSGQVGYEQYF.

CDR3 in amino acids: CASSQLSSATSNQPQHF. The CDR3 nucleotides read TGTGCCAGCAGCCAGTTATCGAGTGCAACAAGCAATCAGCCCCAGCATTTT. This chain links TRBV4-2 with TRBJ1-5; no definite D call. Deletions cut 3 bases from V and 1 base from J, with 16 bases between. The CDR3 consists of 17 residues. The germline V gene encodes CDR1 LGHNA and CDR2 YNFKEQ.

This rearrangement joins TRBV24-1 to TRBJ1-1; D gene uncertain. The CDR3 loop spans 14 amino acids. Trimming removed 8 bases at V and 7 bases at J, with 19 bases between. Germline CDR1 is KGHDR and CDR2 is SFDVKD. The CDR3 bases are TGTGCCACCATCGCCCCGGGGATAAACGGTGAAGCTTTCTTT. Protein sequence: CATIAPGINGEAFF.

The chain recombines TRBV3-1 with TRBJ1-2; D remains ambiguous. Trimming took off 2 bases at V and 5 bases at J, with 6 bases between the two ends. The CDR3 sequence is 12 residues long. The germline V gene encodes CDR1 LGHDT and CDR2 YNNKEL (reference sequence). The CDR3 DNA is TGTGCCAGCAGCCAACCTCCTTATGGCTACACCTTC. This codes for CASSQPPYGYTF. Full variable domain (rest looked up from reference TRBV3-1 and TRBJ1-2): DTAVSQTPKYLVTQMGNDKSIKCEQNLGHDTMYWYKQDSKKFLKIMFSYNNKELIINETVPNRFSPKSPDKAHLNLHINSLELGDSAVYFCASSQPPYGYTFGSGTRLTVV.

V is TRBV19 and J is TRBJ1-1; D perhaps matches TRBD1 (5 bases). Germline loops: CDR1 LNHDA, CDR2 SQIVND (reference sequence). V lost 3 bases to trimming and J lost 7 bases, with 15 bases between them. The CDR3 is 14 residues long. CDR3 bases: TGTGCCAGTAGTATTGCCGGGACCGCCGATGAAGCTTTCTTT. This sequence encodes CASSIAGTADEAFF.

CDR3 in amino acids: CASSPTGGEYEQYF. The CDR3, as DNA: TGTGCCAGCAGCCCGACAGGGGGCGAGTACGAGCAGTACTTC. V usage is TRBV9 and J usage is TRBJ2-7; 10 bases are a match to TRBD1. The CDR3 totals 14 residues. V lost 4 bases and J lost 4; bases outside the gene matches: 5. Germline CDR1 reads SGDLS; CDR2 reads YYNGEE.

This clonotype was seen only once. The genes are TRBV4-3 and TRBJ2-1; 7 positions match TRBD2. V lost 0 bases, J lost 4 bases, and 6 bases stayed unmatched. CDR1 and CDR2 (germline): LGHNA, YSLEER. There are 16 residues in the CDR3. In nucleotides, the CDR3 is TGCGCCAGCAGCCAAGATCGACTAGCAGCGTACAATGAGCAGTTCTTC. Translating it yields CASSQDRLAAYNEQFF.

This chain connects TRBV7-9 to TRBJ1-5; weak D call: TRBD1 (5 bases). The CDR3 totals 17 residues. Per germline, CDR1 SEHNR and CDR2 FQNEAQ (reference sequence). V lost 5 bases, J lost 3 bases, and 20 bases lay in between. The CDR3 DNA is TGTGCCAGCAGCCCCTCGAGGCAGGGTGAGACCAATCAGCCCCAGCATTTT. Its translation is CASSPSRQGETNQPQHF.

V and J are TRBV14 and TRBJ2-3; a weak D match, TRBD2 (5 bases). From germline, CDR1 is SGHDN and CDR2 FVKESK. Trimming pared 3 bases from V and 5 bases from J, leaving 18 bases between. There are 16 residues in the CDR3. The CDR3 here is CASSQEKPWTGDTQYF. The CDR3 nucleotides read TGTGCCAGCAGCCAGGAAAAACCCTGGACTGGAGATACGCAGTATTTT.